These 2 T cell receptor beta chains came from one sample sequenced in a study of cytomegalovirus exposure and HLA in healthy donors. 60 Vbeta and 13 Jbeta primers were used in PCR. Using immunoSEQ multiplex PCR, the repertoire was profiled, and TCRdb retains in-frame clones only, with some absent. The repertoire holds approximately 100,000 clones, less than 75% seen once, with roughly a tenth in the top ten. Source material: PBMCs. The source is a man in his forties in good health and CMV-seropositive.

This rearrangement joins TRBV27 to TRBJ1-1; D is unclear. V was clipped by 5 bases and J by 9 bases, with 19 bases between them. The germline V gene has CDR1 MNHEY and CDR2 SMNVEV (reference sequence). This CDR3 contains 14 residues. CDR3 coding DNA: TGTGCCAGCAGTCCACCCGGGGTTCTAGAGAAAGCTTTCTTT. It yields the protein CASSPPGVLEKAFF.

V and J are TRBV9 and TRBJ2-1; 7 bases fit TRBD2. Losses at the gene ends were 6 bases for V and 4 bases for J; bases not matched to a gene: 10. The CDR3 spans 15 residues. Germline assignment: CDR1 SGDLS and CDR2 YYNGEE. The CDR3 sequence: CASNRQRDAYNEQFF. CDR3 nucleotides: TGTGCCAGCAATAGACAGCGGGACGCATACAATGAGCAGTTCTTC.